Included here is one T cell receptor beta chain sequence, with context. TCRdb keeps only in-frame clones here, not all; method: immunoSEQ multiplex PCR. Here the sample spans roughly 19,000 clones, roughly 87% being singletons. Busulfan-fludarabine conditioning, marrow transplant, and cyclophosphamide on days +3 and +4 were administered. The CDR3 is made up of 15 amino acids. Germline V lookup: CDR1 MDHEN, CDR2 SYDVKM. The V segment lost 5 bases and the J segment 4 bases; nucleotides outside the gene matches: 7. The sample comes from a study of T cells after posttransplantation cyclophosphamide. The gene calls are TRBV28 and TRBJ2-1, with 8 bases lining up with TRBD2. This receptor was obtained from a female patient aged 40 to 55 who received an allogeneic stem cell transplant from a related donor, was CMV-positive, and had no GVHD. Part of the T cells may come from the graft donor. The sequencing used PBMCs, collected after allogeneic stem cell transplant with posttransplant cyclophosphamide. As DNA, the CDR3 is TGTGCCAGCAGTACAGCGGGGGAGCGATACAATGAGCAGTTCTTC. Amino acid sequence: CASSTAGERYNEQFF.